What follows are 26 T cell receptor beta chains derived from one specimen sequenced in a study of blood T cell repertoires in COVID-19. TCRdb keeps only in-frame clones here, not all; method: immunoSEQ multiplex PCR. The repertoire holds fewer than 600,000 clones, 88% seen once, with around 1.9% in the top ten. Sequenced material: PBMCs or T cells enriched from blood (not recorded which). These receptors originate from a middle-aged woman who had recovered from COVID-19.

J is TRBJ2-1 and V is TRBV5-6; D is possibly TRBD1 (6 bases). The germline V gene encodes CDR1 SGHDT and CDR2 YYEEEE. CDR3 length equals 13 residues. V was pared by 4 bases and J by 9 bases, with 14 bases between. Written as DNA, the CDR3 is TGTGCCAGCAGCCGACAGGTTGGATTTGAGCAGTTCTTC. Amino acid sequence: CASSRQVGFEQFF.

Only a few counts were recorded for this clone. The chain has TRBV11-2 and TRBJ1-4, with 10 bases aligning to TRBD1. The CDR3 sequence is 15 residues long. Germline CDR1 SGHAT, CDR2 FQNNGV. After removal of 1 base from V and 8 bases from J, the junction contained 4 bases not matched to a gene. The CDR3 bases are TGTGCCAGCAGCTTAGTAGGGGACAGGGGCGAAAAACTGTTTTTT. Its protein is CASSLVGDRGEKLFF. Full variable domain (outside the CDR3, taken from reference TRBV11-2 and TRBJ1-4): EAGVAQSPRYKIIEKRQSVAFWCNPISGHATLYWYQQILGQGPKLLIQFQNNGVVDDSQLPKDRFSAERLKGVDSTLKIQPAKLEDSAVYLCASSLVGDRGEKLFFGSGTQLSVL.

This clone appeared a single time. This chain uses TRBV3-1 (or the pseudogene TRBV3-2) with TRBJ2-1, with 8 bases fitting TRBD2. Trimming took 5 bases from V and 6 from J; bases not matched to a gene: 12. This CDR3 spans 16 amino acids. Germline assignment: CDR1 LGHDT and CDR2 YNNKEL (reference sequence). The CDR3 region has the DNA TGTGCCAGCAGCTCCTTCAGCGGGAGCGGCCCCAATGAGCAGTTCTTC. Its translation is CASSSFSGSGPNEQFF.

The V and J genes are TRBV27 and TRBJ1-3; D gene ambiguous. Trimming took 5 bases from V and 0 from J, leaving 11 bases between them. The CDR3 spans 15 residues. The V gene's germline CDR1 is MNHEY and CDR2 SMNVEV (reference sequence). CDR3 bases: TGTGCCAGCAGTCCCAGGCCATCCTCTGGAAACACCATATATTTT. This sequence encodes CASSPRPSSGNTIYF.

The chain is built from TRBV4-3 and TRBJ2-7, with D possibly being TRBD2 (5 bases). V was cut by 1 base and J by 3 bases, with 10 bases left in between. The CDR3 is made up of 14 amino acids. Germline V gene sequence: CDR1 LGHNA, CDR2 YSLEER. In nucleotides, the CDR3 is TGCGCCAGCAGCCAAGTCGCGGGCGGCTACGAGCAGTACTTC. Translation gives CASSQVAGGYEQYF.

CDR3 protein: CASSLTRVSPLHF. CDR3 nucleotide sequence: TGTGCCAGCAGCTTAACCCGGGTTTCACCCCTCCACTTT. The chain recombines TRBV5-5 with TRBJ1-6; D gene ambiguous. V lost 2 bases and J lost 9, with 9 bases in between. CDR1 and CDR2 (germline): SGHKS, YYEKEE (reference sequence). The CDR3 has 13 residues.

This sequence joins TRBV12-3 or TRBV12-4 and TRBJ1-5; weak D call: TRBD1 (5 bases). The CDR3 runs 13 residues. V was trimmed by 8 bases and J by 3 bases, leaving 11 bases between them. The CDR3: CASSGGNNQPQHF. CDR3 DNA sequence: TGTGCCAGCTCTGGGGGGAACAATCAGCCCCAGCATTTT.

In DNA form, the CDR3 reads TGCGCCAGCAGTTCGACTAGCGGGGACCTACTGGAGCAGTACTTC. Its protein is CASSSTSGDLLEQYF. This rearrangement joins TRBV10-2 to TRBJ2-7, with 11 bases aligning to TRBD2. V was clipped by 5 bases and J by 7 bases; unmatched bases: 10. The CDR3 is 15 amino acids. Germline V gene lookup returns CDR1 WSHSY and CDR2 SAAADI.

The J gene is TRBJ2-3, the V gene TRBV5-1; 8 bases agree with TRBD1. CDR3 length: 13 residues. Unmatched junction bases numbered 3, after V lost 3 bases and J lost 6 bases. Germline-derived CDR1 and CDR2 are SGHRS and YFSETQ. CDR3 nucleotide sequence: TGCGCCAGCAGCTCCCAGGGGGCGGATACGCAGTATTTT. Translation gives CASSSQGADTQYF.

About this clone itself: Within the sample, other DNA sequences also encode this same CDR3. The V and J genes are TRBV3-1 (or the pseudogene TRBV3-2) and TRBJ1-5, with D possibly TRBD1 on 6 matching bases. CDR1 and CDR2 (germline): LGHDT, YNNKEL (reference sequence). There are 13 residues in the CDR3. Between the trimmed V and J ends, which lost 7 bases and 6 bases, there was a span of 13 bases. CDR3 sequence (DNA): TGTGCCAGCAACACAGGGTTGGGTCAGCCCCAGCATTTT. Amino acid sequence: CASNTGLGQPQHF.

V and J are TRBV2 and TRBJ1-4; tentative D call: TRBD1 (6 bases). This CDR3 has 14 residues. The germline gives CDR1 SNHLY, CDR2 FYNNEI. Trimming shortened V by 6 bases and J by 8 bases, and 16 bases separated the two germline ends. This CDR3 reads CASSQDSGSEKLFF. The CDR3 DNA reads TGTGCCAGCAGCCAGGACAGCGGTAGCGAAAAACTGTTTTTT.

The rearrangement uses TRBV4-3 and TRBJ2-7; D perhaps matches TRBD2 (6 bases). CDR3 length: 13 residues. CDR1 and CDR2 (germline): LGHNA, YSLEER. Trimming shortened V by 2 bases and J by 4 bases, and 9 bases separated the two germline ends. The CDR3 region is CASSQTRGYEQYF. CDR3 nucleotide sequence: TGCGCCAGCAGCCAAACGCGGGGATACGAGCAGTACTTC.

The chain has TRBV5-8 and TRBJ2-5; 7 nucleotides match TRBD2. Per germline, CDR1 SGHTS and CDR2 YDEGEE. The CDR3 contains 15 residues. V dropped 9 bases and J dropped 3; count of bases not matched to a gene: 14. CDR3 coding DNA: TGTGCCACTGGGGGGGTTGACGTGCCTAAAGAGACCCAGTACTTC. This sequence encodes CATGGVDVPKETQYF. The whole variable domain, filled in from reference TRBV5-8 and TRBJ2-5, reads EAGVTQSPTHLIKTRGQQATLRCSPISGHTSVYWYQQALGLGLQFLLWYDEGEERNRGNFPPRFSGRQFPNYSSELNVNALELEDSALYLCATGGVDVPKETQYFGPGTRLLVL.

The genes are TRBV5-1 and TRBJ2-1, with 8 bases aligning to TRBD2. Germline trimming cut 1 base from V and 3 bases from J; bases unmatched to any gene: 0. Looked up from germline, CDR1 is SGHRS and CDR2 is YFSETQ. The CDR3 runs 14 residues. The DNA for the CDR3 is TGCGCCAGCAGCTTGAGCGGGAGCTACAATGAGCAGTTCTTC. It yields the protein CASSLSGSYNEQFF.

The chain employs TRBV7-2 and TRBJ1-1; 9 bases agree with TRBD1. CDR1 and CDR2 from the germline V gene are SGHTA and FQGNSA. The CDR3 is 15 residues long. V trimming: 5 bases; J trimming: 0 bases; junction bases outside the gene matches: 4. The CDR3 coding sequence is TGTGCCAGCAGCGCCGGACAGGGGTTGAACACTGAAGCTTTCTTT. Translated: CASSAGQGLNTEAFF.

The CDR3 spells CAWTRGGKGNEQFF. CDR3 DNA sequence: TGTGCCTGGACCCGCGGGGGGAAAGGCAATGAGCAGTTCTTC. The gene calls are TRBV30 and TRBJ2-1; 8 nucleotides line up with TRBD2. Germline assignment: CDR1 GTSNPN and CDR2 SVGIG (reference sequence). The CDR3 is 14 residues long. Germline trimming cut 4 bases from V and 6 bases from J; bases unmatched to any gene: 8.

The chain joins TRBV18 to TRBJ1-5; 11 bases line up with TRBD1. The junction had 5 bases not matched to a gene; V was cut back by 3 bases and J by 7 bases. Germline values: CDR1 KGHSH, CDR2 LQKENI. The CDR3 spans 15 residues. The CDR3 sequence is CASSPTDRGLQPQHF. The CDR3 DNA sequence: TGTGCCAGCTCACCGACGGACAGGGGGCTACAGCCCCAGCATTTT.

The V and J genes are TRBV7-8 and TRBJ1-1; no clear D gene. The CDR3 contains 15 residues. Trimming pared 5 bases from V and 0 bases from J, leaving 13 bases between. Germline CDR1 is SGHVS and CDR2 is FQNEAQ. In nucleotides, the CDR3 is TGTGCCAGCAGCCCCTGGTCAGACATGAACACTGAAGCTTTCTTT. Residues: CASSPWSDMNTEAFF.

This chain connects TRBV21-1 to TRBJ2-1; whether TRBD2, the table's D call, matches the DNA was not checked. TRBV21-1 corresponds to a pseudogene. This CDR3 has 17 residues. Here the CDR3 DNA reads TGTGCCAGCTCACCTCTAGACCTATTAGGTTCCTACAATGAGCAGTTCTTC. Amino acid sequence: CASSPLDLLGSYNEQFF.

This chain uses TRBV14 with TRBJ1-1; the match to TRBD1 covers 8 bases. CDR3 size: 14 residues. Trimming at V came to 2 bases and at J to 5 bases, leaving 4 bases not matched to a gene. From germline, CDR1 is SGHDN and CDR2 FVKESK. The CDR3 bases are TGTGCCAGCAGCCAACAGGGGGCCGGGACTGAAGCTTTCTTT. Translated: CASSQQGAGTEAFF.

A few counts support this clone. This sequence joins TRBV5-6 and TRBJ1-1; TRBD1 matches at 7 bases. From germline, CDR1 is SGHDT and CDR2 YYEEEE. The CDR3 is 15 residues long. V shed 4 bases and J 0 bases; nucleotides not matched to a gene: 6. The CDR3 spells CASSTLTGVNTEAFF. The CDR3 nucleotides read TGTGCCAGCAGCACTCTCACAGGGGTGAACACTGAAGCTTTCTTT.

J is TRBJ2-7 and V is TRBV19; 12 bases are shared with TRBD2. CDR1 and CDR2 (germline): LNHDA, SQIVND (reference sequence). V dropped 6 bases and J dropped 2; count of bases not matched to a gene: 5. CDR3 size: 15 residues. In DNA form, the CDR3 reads TGTGCCAGTAGGACTAGCGGGAGCGTGACCTACGAGCAGTACTTC. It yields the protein CASRTSGSVTYEQYF.

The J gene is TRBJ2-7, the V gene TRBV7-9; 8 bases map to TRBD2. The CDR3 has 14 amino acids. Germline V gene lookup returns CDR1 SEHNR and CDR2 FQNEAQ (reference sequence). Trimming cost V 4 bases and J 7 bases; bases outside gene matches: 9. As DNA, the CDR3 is TGTGCCAGCAGCTCATATAGCGGGGCTTCGGAGCAGTACTTC. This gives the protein CASSSYSGASEQYF.

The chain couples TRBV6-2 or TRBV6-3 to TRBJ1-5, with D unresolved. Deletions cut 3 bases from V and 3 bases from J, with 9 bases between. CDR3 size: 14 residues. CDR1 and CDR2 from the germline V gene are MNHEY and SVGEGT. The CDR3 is CASSYYYNNQPQHF. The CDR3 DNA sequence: TGTGCCAGCAGTTATTATTACAACAATCAGCCCCAGCATTTT.

This CDR3 reads CATSDSRQGSEKLFF. CDR3 DNA: TGTGCCACCAGTGATTCCCGACAGGGGAGTGAAAAACTGTTTTTT. This sequence joins TRBV24-1 and TRBJ1-4; the match to TRBD1 covers 8 bases. Germline V gives CDR1 KGHDR, CDR2 SFDVKD. The J segment lost 7 bases and the V segment lost 2 bases, leaving 5 bases of the junction unmatched. There are 15 residues in the CDR3.

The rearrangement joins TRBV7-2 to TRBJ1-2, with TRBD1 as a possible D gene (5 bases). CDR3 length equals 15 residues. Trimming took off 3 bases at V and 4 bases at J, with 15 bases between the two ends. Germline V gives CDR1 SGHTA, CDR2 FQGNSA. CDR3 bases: TGTGCCAGCAGCTTCGGACACGCCATGGGCTATGGCTACACCTTC. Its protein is CASSFGHAMGYGYTF.